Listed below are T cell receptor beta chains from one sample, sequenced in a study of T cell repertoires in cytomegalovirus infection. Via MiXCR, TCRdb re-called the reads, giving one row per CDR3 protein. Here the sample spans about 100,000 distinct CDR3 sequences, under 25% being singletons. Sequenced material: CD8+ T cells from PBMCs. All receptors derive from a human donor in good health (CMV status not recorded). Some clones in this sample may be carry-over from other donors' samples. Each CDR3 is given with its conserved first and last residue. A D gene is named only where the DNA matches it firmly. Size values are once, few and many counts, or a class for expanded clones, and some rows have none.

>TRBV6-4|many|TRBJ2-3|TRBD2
TGTGCCAGCAGTGACCTAGCGGGGCTTAGCACAGATACGCAGTATTTT
CASSDLAGLSTDTQYF
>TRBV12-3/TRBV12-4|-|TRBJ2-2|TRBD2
TGTGCCAGCAGACTAACCTTCGGCTGGACTAGCGGGGGGGCTATCTACGGGAAGCTGTTTTTT
CASRLTFGWTSGGAIYGKLFF
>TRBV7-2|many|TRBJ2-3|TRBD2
TGTGCCAGCAGCCGCCCCTTGAGCGGGAGCCAGACAGATACGCAGTATTTT
CASSRPLSGSQTDTQYF
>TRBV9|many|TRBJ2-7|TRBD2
TGTGCCAGCAGCGTAGACGGGGCTAGCGGTTCCTACGAGCAGTACTTC
CASSVDGASGSYEQYF
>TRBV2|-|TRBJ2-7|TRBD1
TGTGCCAGCAGCGATGGCAAAATACGGACAGGGCGGACCTACGAGCAGTACTTC
CASSDGKIRTGRTYEQYF
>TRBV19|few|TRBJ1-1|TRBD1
TGTGCCAGTAGTATAGATCAGGGGGCTCTACTTGAAGCTTTCTTT
CASSIDQGALLEAFF
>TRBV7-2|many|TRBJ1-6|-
TGTGCCAGCAGCTCCTCTACCACTAGAAGCTCCTATAATTCACCCCTCCACTTT
CASSSSTTRSSYNSPLHF
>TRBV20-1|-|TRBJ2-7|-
TGCAGTGCTAACCCCTTTTCGGGGACAAACTCGTACGAGCAGTACTTC
CSANPFSGTNSYEQYF
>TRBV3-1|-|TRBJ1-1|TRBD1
TGTGCCAGCAGCCACACAGGGGGAACTGAAGCTTTCTTT
CASSHTGGTEAFF
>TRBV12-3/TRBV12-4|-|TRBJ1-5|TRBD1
TGTGCCAGCACCCATGGACAGGGAGAGAATCAGCCCCAGCATTTT
CASTHGQGENQPQHF
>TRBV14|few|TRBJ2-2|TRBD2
TGTGCCAGCAGCCAATCTCCGGGGGGACCGAACACCGGGGAGCTGTTTTTT
CASSQSPGGPNTGELFF
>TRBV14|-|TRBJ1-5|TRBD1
TGTGCCAGCAGGCCCCGGGACAGGGTCTGGCCCCAGCATTTT
CASRPRDRVWPQHF
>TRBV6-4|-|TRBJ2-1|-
TGTGCCAGCAGTGAATCTGGGGTTGATGAGCAGTTCTTC
CASSESGVDEQFF
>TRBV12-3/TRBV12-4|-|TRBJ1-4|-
TGTGCCAGCAGTCCGCCCGGGGAGGTATGGGAAAAACTGTTTTTT
CASSPPGEVWEKLFF
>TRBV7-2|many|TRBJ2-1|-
TGTGCCAGCAGCTTAACGGGCAATGAGCAGTTCTTC
CASSLTGNEQFF
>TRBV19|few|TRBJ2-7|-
TGTGCCAGTACCTTTAGTTCAGGCAATAACGAGCAGTACTTC
CASTFSSGNNEQYF
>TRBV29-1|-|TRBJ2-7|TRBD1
TGCAGCGTAGGGACAGGGAGGTACGAGCAGTACTTC
CSVGTGRYEQYF
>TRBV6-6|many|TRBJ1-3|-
TGTGCCAGCAGTTTCGCCACAGGGTCAGGAAACACCATATATTTT
CASSFATGSGNTIYF
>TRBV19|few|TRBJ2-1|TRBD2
TGTGCCAGTAGTATAGTGGCGGGAGTTAAGGATGAGCAGTTCTTC
CASSIVAGVKDEQFF
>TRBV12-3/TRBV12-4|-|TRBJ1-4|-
TGTGCCAGCAGTCTTTCCCTTTTCAATGAAAAACTGTTTTTT
CASSLSLFNEKLFF
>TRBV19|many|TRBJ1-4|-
TGTGCCAGTAGTACAGGGATATCAACTAATGAAAAACTGTTTTTT
CASSTGISTNEKLFF
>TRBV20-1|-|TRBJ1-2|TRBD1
TGCAGTGCTAGAGATACCCGGGCAGGGGGCCCGGGGGGCTACACCTTC
CSARDTRAGGPGGYTF
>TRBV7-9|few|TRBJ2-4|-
TGTGCCAGCAGCTTAGCGTCCGAAAACATTCAGTACTTC
CASSLASENIQYF
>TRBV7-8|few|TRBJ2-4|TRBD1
TGTGCCAGCAGCTGGGGCGACAGGGGGATTACCAAAAACATTCAGTACTTC
CASSWGDRGITKNIQYF
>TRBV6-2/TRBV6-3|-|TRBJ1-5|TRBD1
TGTGCCAGCAGTTGGGTAGGGGGCCAGCCCCAGCATTTT
CASSWVGGQPQHF
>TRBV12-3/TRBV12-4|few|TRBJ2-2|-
TGTGCCAGCAGTTTTGGGGGGCAGACCGGGGAGCTGTTTTTT
CASSFGGQTGELFF
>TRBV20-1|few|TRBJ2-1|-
TGCAGTGCTAGAGTACAGGGCCTTTCTCCCTACAATGAGCAGTTCTTC
CSARVQGLSPYNEQFF
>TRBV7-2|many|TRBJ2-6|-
TGTGCCAGCAGCTTAGCGCGGAGGCGGGTGACCTCTGGGGCCAACGTCCTGACTTTC
CASSLARRRVTSGANVLTF
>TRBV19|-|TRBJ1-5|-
TGTGCCAGTGGGACGGGGCATAGCAATCAGCCCCAGCATTTT
CASGTGHSNQPQHF
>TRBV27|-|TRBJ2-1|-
TGTGCCAGCAGTTTCTTGCTTGGTGCCTACAATGAGCAGTTCTTC
CASSFLLGAYNEQFF
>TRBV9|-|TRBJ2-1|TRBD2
TGTGCCAGCAGCCTTGCAGGAGGGGAGGGCGCCTACAATGAGCAGTTCTTC
CASSLAGGEGAYNEQFF
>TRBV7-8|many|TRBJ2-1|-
TGTGCCAGCAGCTCCTTAGATGAGCAGTTCTTC
CASSSLDEQFF